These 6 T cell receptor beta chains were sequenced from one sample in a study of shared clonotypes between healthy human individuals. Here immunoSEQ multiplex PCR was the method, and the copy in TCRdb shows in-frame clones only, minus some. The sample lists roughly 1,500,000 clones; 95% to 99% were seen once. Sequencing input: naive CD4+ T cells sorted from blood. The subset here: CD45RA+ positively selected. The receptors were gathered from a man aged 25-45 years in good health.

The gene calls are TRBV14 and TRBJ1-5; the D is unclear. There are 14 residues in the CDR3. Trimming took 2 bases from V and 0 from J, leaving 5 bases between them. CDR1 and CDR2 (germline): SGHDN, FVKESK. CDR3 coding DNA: TGTGCCAGCAGCCAACGGGGTAGCAATCAGCCCCAGCATTTT. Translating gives CASSQRGSNQPQHF.

Written as DNA, the CDR3 is TGTGCCAGCCGGGACCCGGGAGGCAATGAGCAGTTCTTC. It yields the protein CASRDPGGNEQFF. The genes are TRBV21-1 and TRBJ2-1; TRBD2, the table's D call, was not compared with the DNA. TRBV21-1 is classified as a pseudogene. The CDR3 loop spans 13 amino acids.

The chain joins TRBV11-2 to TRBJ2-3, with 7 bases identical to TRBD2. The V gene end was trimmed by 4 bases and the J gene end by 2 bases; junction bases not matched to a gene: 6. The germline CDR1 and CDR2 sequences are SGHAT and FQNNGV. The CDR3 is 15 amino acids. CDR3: CASSSAAGLTDTQYF. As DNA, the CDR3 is TGTGCCAGCAGCTCTGCAGCGGGACTCACAGATACGCAGTATTTT. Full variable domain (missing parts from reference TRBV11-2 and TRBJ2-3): EAGVAQSPRYKIIEKRQSVAFWCNPISGHATLYWYQQILGQGPKLLIQFQNNGVVDDSQLPKDRFSAERLKGVDSTLKIQPAKLEDSAVYLCASSSAAGLTDTQYFGPGTRLTVL.

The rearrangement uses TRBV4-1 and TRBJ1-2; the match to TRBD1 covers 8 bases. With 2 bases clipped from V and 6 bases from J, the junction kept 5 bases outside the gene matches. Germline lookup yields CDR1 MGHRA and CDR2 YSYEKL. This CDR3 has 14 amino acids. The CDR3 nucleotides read TGCGCCAGCAGCCAACGCAGGGGGCCCGATGGCTACACCTTC. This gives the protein CASSQRRGPDGYTF.

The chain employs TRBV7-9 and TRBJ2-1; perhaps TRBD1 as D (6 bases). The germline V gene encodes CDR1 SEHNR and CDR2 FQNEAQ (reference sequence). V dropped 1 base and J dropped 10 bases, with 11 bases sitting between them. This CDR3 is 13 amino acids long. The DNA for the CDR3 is TGTGCCAGCAGCTTAGACAGGGCGCAGGAGCAGTTCTTC. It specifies CASSLDRAQEQFF.

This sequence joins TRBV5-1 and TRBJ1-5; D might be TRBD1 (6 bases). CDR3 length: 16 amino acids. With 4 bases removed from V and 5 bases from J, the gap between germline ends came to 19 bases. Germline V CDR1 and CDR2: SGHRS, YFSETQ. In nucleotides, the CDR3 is TGCGCCAGCAGCCCGGGACCACAGGGCTCGGATCAGCCCCAGCATTTT. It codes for CASSPGPQGSDQPQHF. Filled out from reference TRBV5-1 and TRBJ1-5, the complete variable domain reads KAGVTQTPRYLIKTRGQQVTLSCSPISGHRSVSWYQQTPGQGLQFLFEYFSETQRNKGNFPGRFSGRQFSNSRSEMNVSTLELGDSALYLCASSPGPQGSDQPQHFGDGTRLSIL.